Each of the 13 T cell receptor beta chains below was sequenced from the same sample in a study of control samples from healthy donors and cancer patients (dated by TCRdb to 2020 to 2022). Libraries were built with the immunoSEQ multiplex PCR assay. TCRdb obtained this table from immuneACCESS and retained in-frame rearrangements with V and J assigned. These tables miss some clones; where compared with another copy, unresolved V genes account for less than half of the shortfall, and the remainder is unexplained. The sample table lists some 79,000 clones, about 90% of them with a count of one. Under 4.5% of the sample is taken by the ten largest. Sequencing input: blood. The receptor set was obtained from a woman aged 45-59 years in good health.

The chain uses TRBV6-5 and TRBJ2-3; TRBD2 matches at 8 bases. Trimming cost V 5 bases and J 1 base; bases outside gene matches: 2. The CDR3 has 14 residues. The V gene's germline CDR1 is MNHEY and CDR2 SVGAGI. CDR3 residues: CASSPLAGTDTQYF. DNA for the CDR3: TGTGCCAGCAGTCCACTAGCGGGCACAGATACGCAGTATTTT.

This clone was observed once. The chain links TRBV28 to TRBJ1-1; no definite D call. CDR3 length equals 15 residues. Germline V gene data show CDR1 as MDHEN and CDR2 as SYDVKM. Between the trimmed V and J ends, which lost 0 bases and 1 base, there was a span of 9 bases. The CDR3 DNA reads TGTGCCAGCAGTTTATGGGGCGGCGCGAACACTGAAGCTTTCTTT. It is translated as CASSLWGGANTEAFF.

CDR3 residues: CASSISLVAEQFF. In nucleotides, the CDR3 is TGTGCCAGTAGTATAAGTCTAGTGGCAGAACAGTTCTTC. The rearrangement uses TRBV19 and TRBJ2-1; D gene uncertain. V was clipped by 2 bases and J by 13 bases, with 15 bases between them. The CDR3 totals 13 residues. CDR1 and CDR2 from the germline V gene are LNHDA and SQIVND (reference sequence). The full variable domain, rest sourced from reference TRBV19 and TRBJ2-1, is DGGITQSPKYLFRKEGQNVTLSCEQNLNHDAMYWYRQDPGQGLRLIYYSQIVNDFQKGDIAEGYSVSREKKESFPLTVTSAQKNPTAFYLCASSISLVAEQFFGPGTRLTVL.

V is TRBV7-9 and J is TRBJ2-1; 8 bases agree with TRBD2. The CDR3 sequence is 16 residues long. The germline CDR1 and CDR2 sequences are SEHNR and FQNEAQ (reference sequence). Losses at the gene ends were 3 bases for V and 6 bases for J; bases not matched to a gene: 10. This chain's CDR3 is CASSFSGGSGTNEQFF. CDR3 DNA sequence: TGTGCCAGCAGCTTTTCGGGAGGGAGCGGTACCAATGAGCAGTTCTTC.

V is TRBV19 and J is TRBJ1-5; no firm D call. Germline V gene data show CDR1 as LNHDA and CDR2 as SQIVND (reference sequence). This CDR3 comprises 13 residues. Deletions cut 7 bases from V and 0 bases from J, with 7 bases between. This CDR3 reads CASKDHSNQPQHF. In DNA form, the CDR3 reads TGTGCCAGTAAGGACCATAGCAATCAGCCCCAGCATTTT.

The V call is TRBV7-9, the J call TRBJ2-7; the match to TRBD2 covers 8 bases. The length of the CDR3 is 15 residues. CDR1 is SEHNR, CDR2 FQNEAQ, per germline (reference sequence). Germline trimming cut 5 bases from V and 2 bases from J; bases unmatched to any gene: 8. The CDR3 nucleotides are TGTGCCAGCAGCCCCGGGGGGGCGAGGACCTACGAGCAGTACTTC. It specifies CASSPGGARTYEQYF.

This clone turned up a few times. The rearrangement uses TRBV12-3 or TRBV12-4 and TRBJ2-4; D perhaps matches TRBD1 (5 bases). Trimming cost V 5 bases and J 2 bases, with 7 bases left between them. The CDR3 sequence is 13 residues long. CDR3 DNA: TGTGCCAGCAGTAGGGGTTCCAAAAACATTCAGTACTTC. Translated: CASSRGSKNIQYF.

This chain uses TRBV27 with TRBJ2-7; TRBD1 is a possible D gene (6 bases). The CDR3 runs to 18 residues. V was clipped by 4 bases and J by 1 base, with 23 bases between them. The germline CDR1 and CDR2 sequences are MNHEY and SMNVEV (reference sequence). CDR3 loop: CASSSSERGRHQSYEQYF. The CDR3 coding sequence is TGTGCCAGCAGTTCCAGCGAAAGGGGGAGACACCAGTCCTACGAGCAGTACTTC.

The V gene is TRBV5-1, the J gene TRBJ1-5, with TRBD1 identical over 9 bases. The CDR3 totals 15 residues. With V trimmed by 2 bases and J by 3 bases, 3 bases remained unmatched. From germline, CDR1 is SGHRS and CDR2 YFSETQ. The CDR3 spells CASSLGTGINQPQHF. The DNA of the CDR3 is TGCGCCAGCAGCTTAGGGACAGGGATCAATCAGCCCCAGCATTTT. Supplemented by reference TRBV5-1 and TRBJ1-5, the full variable domain reads KAGVTQTPRYLIKTRGQQVTLSCSPISGHRSVSWYQQTPGQGLQFLFEYFSETQRNKGNFPGRFSGRQFSNSRSEMNVSTLELGDSALYLCASSLGTGINQPQHFGDGTRLSIL.

J is TRBJ2-7 and V is TRBV7-8; D uncertain. This CDR3 spans 15 amino acids. Trimming cost V 1 base and J 4 bases, with 14 bases left between them. In germline, CDR1 is SGHVS, CDR2 FQNEAQ. The CDR3 is CASSLELWLPYEQYF. Written as DNA, the CDR3 is TGTGCCAGCAGCTTAGAATTGTGGCTCCCTTACGAGCAGTACTTC.

This clone was observed a handful of times. The chain combines TRBV5-1 with TRBJ1-4; D ambiguous. With 4 bases removed from V and 8 bases from J, the gap between germline ends came to 9 bases. CDR1 is SGHRS and CDR2 is YFSETQ in the germline V gene. The CDR3 runs 12 residues. The CDR3 nucleotides are TGCGCCAGCAGCGAACGGCGGGAAAAACTGTTTTTT. Protein sequence: CASSERREKLFF.

The rearrangement links TRBV5-4 to TRBJ1-1; the D is unclear. The V and J ends lost 0 bases and 10 bases respectively, with 13 bases between them. The germline V gene encodes CDR1 SGHNT and CDR2 YYREEE (reference sequence). The CDR3 has 13 residues. CDR3 protein: CASSLATASGAFF. The CDR3 nucleotides read TGTGCCAGCAGCTTGGCCACGGCCTCTGGAGCTTTCTTT. Looking up the rest from reference TRBV5-4 and TRBJ1-1 gives the full variable domain: ETGVTQSPTHLIKTRGQQVTLRCSSQSGHNTVSWYQQALGQGPQFIFQYYREEENGRGNFPPRFSGLQFPNYSSELNVNALELDDSALYLCASSLATASGAFFGQGTRLTVV.

This rearrangement joins TRBV3-1 (or the pseudogene TRBV3-2) to TRBJ1-2; D may be TRBD1 (5 bases). Germline CDR1 reads LGHDT; CDR2 reads YNNKEL (reference sequence). The CDR3 loop spans 17 amino acids. The ends were cut back, 3 bases at V and 6 bases at J, with 23 bases in the middle. CDR3: CASSHTGGSRSGNGYTF. The CDR3 nucleotides read TGTGCCAGCAGCCACACAGGAGGTTCAAGGTCGGGAAATGGCTACACCTTC.